A single sample is the source of the 12 T cell receptor beta chains below, sequenced in a study of T cells in localized non-small cell lung cancer. The table came from immunoSEQ multiplex PCR; TCRdb's copy has only in-frame clones and leaves some out. The sample has fewer than 9,000 clones; roughly nine tenths are singletons. The material was peripheral blood mononuclear cells, obtained before any cancer treatment. The origin of the receptors is a male donor older than 55 with stage II lung adenocarcinoma.

This clone was seen just once. The J gene is TRBJ1-1, the V gene TRBV7-9, with D possibly being TRBD1 (5 bases). Germline V gene sequence: CDR1 SEHNR, CDR2 FQNEAQ (reference sequence). Trimming removed 1 base at V and 6 bases at J, with 15 bases between. This CDR3 has 15 residues. For the CDR3, the DNA is TGTGCCAGCAGCTTAGAAGTGGGGGTTAACTCTGAAGCTTTCTTT. It codes for CASSLEVGVNSEAFF.

The gene calls are TRBV7-2 and TRBJ1-2, with 9 bases aligning to TRBD1. This CDR3 is 16 amino acids long. Germline CDR1 SGHTA, CDR2 FQGNSA. The V and J ends lost 6 bases and 5 bases, in that order; junction bases with no gene match: 13. CDR3 in DNA: TGTGCCAGCAGTTTAACGGGGTTGGGGACAGGGTATGGCTACACCTTC. It codes for CASSLTGLGTGYGYTF.

This clone was seen only once. The J gene is TRBJ1-5, the V gene TRBV18; D gene unclear. The CDR3 is 14 amino acids. Germline V lookup: CDR1 KGHSH, CDR2 LQKENI. Trimming removed 6 bases from V and 4 bases from J, with 13 bases in between. The CDR3 reads CASSESHGNQPQHF. The CDR3 nucleotides are TGTGCCAGCTCGGAATCTCATGGGAATCAGCCCCAGCATTTT.

The V gene is TRBV5-6, the J gene TRBJ1-1; tentative D call: TRBD1 (6 bases). The V and J ends lost 3 bases and 1 base respectively, with 16 bases between them. The CDR3 totals 16 residues. Germline V gene data show CDR1 as SGHDT and CDR2 as YYEEEE. The CDR3 here is CASSSTPRQENTEAFF. The CDR3 nucleotides read TGTGCCAGCAGCTCGACCCCGAGACAGGAGAACACTGAAGCTTTCTTT.

The chain links TRBV5-1 to TRBJ1-2; 9 bases line up with TRBD1. Germline trimming cut 4 bases from V and 5 bases from J; bases unmatched to any gene: 9. The CDR3 totals 15 residues. Germline V CDR1 and CDR2: SGHRS, YFSETQ. In nucleotides, the CDR3 is TGCGCCAGCAGCCCTCAGGGACAGGGTGGATATGGCTACACCTTC. Residues: CASSPQGQGGYGYTF.

The chain couples TRBV5-8 to TRBJ1-2, with unresolved D. Trimming shortened V by 8 bases and J by 4 bases, and 15 bases separated the two germline ends. Germline V lookup: CDR1 SGHTS, CDR2 YDEGEE. The CDR3 has 13 residues. CDR3 DNA: TGTGCCAGAACCTCCCCAGTGTTCTATGGCTACACCTTC. Encoded protein: CARTSPVFYGYTF.

The V call is TRBV10-2, the J call TRBJ2-7; maybe TRBD2 (5 bases). The CDR3 covers 12 residues. From germline, CDR1 is WSHSY and CDR2 SAAADI. V was clipped by 7 bases and J by 5 bases, with 12 bases between them. CDR3 protein: CASNRGGDEQYF. The DNA of the CDR3 is TGCGCCAGCAACCGAGGAGGCGACGAGCAGTACTTC.

The chain couples TRBV6-5 to TRBJ1-1; no clear D gene. V lost 5 bases to trimming and J lost 1 base, with 8 bases between them. The CDR3 is 13 residues long. CDR1 and CDR2 (germline): MNHEY, SVGAGI. The CDR3 DNA is TGTGCCAGCAGTGATCGACCGAACACTGAAGCTTTCTTT. Translation gives CASSDRPNTEAFF.

On this clone: At one of its ends the junction is not consistent with the germline gene, which may arise from a read error. The sample contains more than one DNA sequence encoding this CDR3. This chain joins TRBV6-5 and TRBJ1-1; D remains ambiguous. Germline V gene sequence: CDR1 MNHEY, CDR2 SVGAGI. This CDR3 has 15 residues. The CDR3 DNA sequence: TGTGCCAGCAGCCGCCGACCGCTACCTAACACTGAGGCTTTCTTT. Protein sequence: CASSRRPLPNTEAFF.

The chain couples TRBV7-2 to TRBJ2-5, with TRBD2 as a possible D gene (6 bases). The germline V gene has CDR1 SGHTA and CDR2 FQGNSA. The ends were cut back, 5 bases at V and 5 bases at J, with 21 bases in the middle. This CDR3 has 16 residues. CDR3 nucleotides: TGTGCCAGCAGCCCTTCAACGGGCCCCCGGGGGGAGACCCAGTACTTC. Translated, it gives CASSPSTGPRGETQYF.

This chain links TRBV7-8 with TRBJ2-1; D is ambiguous. The CDR3 totals 17 residues. The V end lost 2 bases, the J end lost 0 bases, and 14 bases lay between the germline ends. Germline values: CDR1 SGHVS, CDR2 FQNEAQ. The chain's CDR3 is CASSLSGGLGSYNEQFF. The CDR3 DNA follows: TGTGCCAGCAGCTTATCTGGCGGCTTGGGCTCCTACAATGAGCAGTTCTTC.

This chain uses TRBV14 with TRBJ1-3; TRBD1 matches at 9 bases. The CDR3 has 18 amino acids. V shed 4 bases and J 2 bases; nucleotides not matched to a gene: 12. Germline V gene lookup returns CDR1 SGHDN and CDR2 FVKESK. The CDR3 DNA sequence: TGTGCCAGCAGCCGGAGGATCGGACAGGGGATGACTGGAAACACCATATATTTT. Translating it yields CASSRRIGQGMTGNTIYF.